The table lists the clone carrying this T cell receptor (beta chain) with many counts. The data were obtained in a study of T cell repertoires in cytomegalovirus infection. TCRdb re-analysed the reads in MiXCR, keeping a single row per CDR3 protein. The sample lists over 300,000 distinct CDR3 sequences, around 9.5% occurring once. Trimming left V 0 bases short and J 4 bases short, with 9 bases between. CDR1 SGHVS and CDR2 FNYEAQ come from the germline V gene. The CDR3 consists of 14 residues. Sample: PBMCs. The rearrangement links TRBV7-6 to TRBJ1-2; tentatively, D is TRBD1 (5 bases). The TCR originated in a human donor in good health (CMV status not recorded). Some clones in this sample may be carry-over from other donors' samples. The CDR3, as DNA: TGTGCCAGCAGCTTAGCGGGGGAATCCTATGGCTACACCTTC. As protein: CASSLAGESYGYTF. Drawing the rest from reference TRBV7-6 and TRBJ1-2, the complete variable domain is GAGVSQSPRYKVTKRGQDVALRCDPISGHVSLYWYRQALGQGPEFLTYFNYEAQQDKSGLPNDRFSAERPEGSISTLTIQRTEQRDSAMYRCASSLAGESYGYTFGSGTRLTVV.